The 17 T cell receptor beta chains reported below all come from one sample, sequenced in a study of cytomegalovirus exposure and HLA in healthy donors. Clones were sequenced by immunoSEQ multiplex PCR, and TCRdb holds only the in-frame ones, with some missing. The data contain 55,000 to 85,000 clones, 94% of them singletons. The specimen was PBMCs. The receptors were sampled from a woman in her late teens or twenties in good health and CMV-seronegative.

The gene calls are TRBV15 and TRBJ2-7; 8 bases align to TRBD2. The trim removed 5 bases at V and 5 bases at J, leaving 11 bases unmatched. The V gene's germline CDR1 is LNHNV and CDR2 YYDKDF (reference sequence). This CDR3 comprises 15 residues. The CDR3 protein is CATSGGVAGSHEQYF. CDR3 sequence (DNA): TGTGCCACCAGCGGGGGGGTAGCGGGGTCCCACGAGCAGTACTTC.

The chain links TRBV28 to TRBJ2-7; a weak D match, TRBD1 (5 bases). Germline V lookup: CDR1 MDHEN, CDR2 SYDVKM. V dropped 8 bases and J dropped 0 bases, with 11 bases sitting between them. CDR3 length: 13 residues. CDR3 bases: TGTGCCAGCGAAGCAGGGCTCTCCTACGAGCAGTACTTC. Translation: CASEAGLSYEQYF.

The chain carries TRBV28 and TRBJ1-2; TRBD1 matches at 8 bases. J lost 8 bases, V lost 6 bases, and 5 bases had no gene match. CDR3 length equals 12 residues. Germline V lookup: CDR1 MDHEN, CDR2 SYDVKM. DNA of the CDR3: TGTGCCAGCAGCCGGACAGGGCGCGGCTACACCTTC. Encoded protein: CASSRTGRGYTF.

V gene TRBV6-1 combines with J gene TRBJ2-3; TRBD2 matches 15 bases. V was clipped by 4 bases and J by 4 bases; unmatched bases: 0. This CDR3 is built from 15 residues. CDR1 and CDR2 (germline): MNHNS, SASEGT. CDR3 loop: CASSGTSGGADTQYF. The CDR3 nucleotides are TGTGCCAGCAGTGGGACTAGCGGGGGGGCAGATACGCAGTATTTT.

This chain uses TRBV5-1 with TRBJ1-5, with unresolved D. V was cut by 0 bases and J by 0 bases, with 7 bases left in between. CDR1 and CDR2 from the germline V gene are SGHRS and YFSETQ. This CDR3 is built from 15 residues. CDR3 region: CASSLDGFSNQPQHF. The CDR3 nucleotides are TGCGCCAGCAGCTTGGACGGTTTTAGCAATCAGCCCCAGCATTTT.

V is TRBV7-9 and J is TRBJ1-6; 7 nucleotides align to TRBD1. This CDR3 is 15 amino acids long. With 4 bases clipped from V and 8 bases from J, the junction kept 8 bases outside the gene matches. Germline V gene lookup returns CDR1 SEHNR and CDR2 FQNEAQ (reference sequence). The CDR3 sequence is CASSSPDRADSPLHF. As DNA, the CDR3 is TGTGCCAGCAGCTCACCTGACAGGGCTGATTCACCCCTCCACTTT.

The rearrangement links TRBV11-2 to TRBJ2-1; maybe TRBD1 (5 bases). V lost 5 bases, J lost 6 bases, and 14 bases lay in between. The germline CDR1 and CDR2 sequences are SGHAT and FQNNGV. This CDR3 is built from 14 residues. CDR3 coding DNA: TGTGCCAGCAGCCAAGACAGCGAGGTCAATGAGCAGTTCTTC. It encodes CASSQDSEVNEQFF.

This rearrangement joins TRBV30 to TRBJ2-3, with a tentative D call TRBD2 (5 bases). Germline-derived CDR1 and CDR2 are GTSNPN and SVGIG (reference sequence). The V and J ends lost 4 bases and 3 bases respectively, with 11 bases between them. This CDR3 is built from 13 residues. The CDR3 reads CAWKADITDTQYF. The CDR3 nucleotides are TGTGCCTGGAAAGCGGATATAACAGATACGCAGTATTTT. The variable domain in full, with the rest retrieved from reference TRBV30 and TRBJ2-3, is SQTIHQWPATLVQPVGSPLSLECTVEGTSNPNLYWYRQAAGRGLQLLFYSVGIGQISSEVPQNLSASRPQDRQFILSSKKLLLSDSGFYLCAWKADITDTQYFGPGTRLTVL.

The rearrangement uses TRBV18 and TRBJ2-5, with 8 bases lining up with TRBD1. The germline V gene encodes CDR1 KGHSH and CDR2 LQKENI. V gave up 2 bases and J gave up 1 base; unmatched junction bases: 6. The CDR3 consists of 16 residues. The CDR3 DNA reads as TGTGCCAGCTCACCAAGTTGGGGACAGGCCCAAGAGACCCAGTACTTC. Translation gives CASSPSWGQAQETQYF. The full variable domain, in which reference TRBV18 and TRBJ2-5 provide the parts outside the CDR3, is NAGVMQNPRHLVRRRGQEARLRCSPMKGHSHVYWYRQLPEEGLKFMVYLQKENIIDESGMPKERFSAEFPKEGPSILRIQQVVRGDSAAYFCASSPSWGQAQETQYFGPGTRLLVL.

The chain links TRBV28 to TRBJ1-1; perhaps TRBD1 as D (5 bases). The CDR3 extends over 15 amino acids. Germline CDR1 is MDHEN and CDR2 is SYDVKM. Between the trimmed V and J ends, which lost 4 bases and 3 bases, there was a span of 15 bases. The CDR3 bases are TGTGCCAGCAGTTCTCCCGGGGGGAGTGACACTGAAGCTTTCTTT. Translated, it gives CASSSPGGSDTEAFF.

This clone occurred once. The CDR3 loop is CATAPSRYEQYF. The CDR3 DNA reads TGTGCCACCGCTCCCTCTAGGTACGAGCAGTACTTC. V gene TRBV19 combines with J gene TRBJ2-7; D gene unclear. Between the trimmed V and J ends, which lost 10 bases and 4 bases, there was a span of 14 bases. Germline V lookup: CDR1 LNHDA, CDR2 SQIVND (reference sequence). This CDR3 region has 12 residues.

The rearrangement joins TRBV2 to TRBJ2-7; tentative D call: TRBD1 (6 bases). V was clipped by 1 base and J by 2 bases, with 6 bases between them. This CDR3 has 13 amino acids. Germline V CDR1 and CDR2: SNHLY, FYNNEI. In DNA form, the CDR3 reads TGTGCCAGCAGTGAAGGGACAGCCTACGAGCAGTACTTC. Protein product: CASSEGTAYEQYF.

The chain has TRBV5-1 and TRBJ2-5; the D gene is possibly TRBD2 (5 bases). This CDR3 has 13 residues. Looked up from germline, CDR1 is SGHRS and CDR2 is YFSETQ. V shed 6 bases and J shed 5 bases, with 14 bases lying between them. The CDR3 reads CASTGGQGETQYF. Here the CDR3 DNA reads TGCGCCAGCACCGGCGGGCAAGGGGAGACCCAGTACTTC.

The V and J genes are TRBV11-2 and TRBJ1-2; 7 nucleotides align to TRBD1. The CDR3 has 16 amino acids. Germline assignment: CDR1 SGHAT and CDR2 FQNNGV. Germline trimming cut 2 bases from V and 4 bases from J; bases unmatched to any gene: 10. This CDR3 is CASSLRPLPGGYGYTF. The CDR3 DNA reads as TGTGCCAGCAGCTTAAGACCTCTACCAGGGGGCTATGGCTACACCTTC.

The gene calls are TRBV7-2 and TRBJ2-3; 9 bases map to TRBD2. The V gene end was trimmed by 5 bases and the J gene end by 7 bases; junction bases not matched to a gene: 10. There are 15 residues in the CDR3. Germline V gene data show CDR1 as SGHTA and CDR2 as FQGNSA. In DNA form, the CDR3 reads TGTGCCAGCAGCAGTATGCGGGGGGGCCCGTATACGCAGTATTTT. Amino acids: CASSSMRGGPYTQYF.

The CDR3 reads CASSSTQGEGSNTGELFF. CDR3 nucleotide sequence: TGTGCCAGCAGCTCCACCCAGGGGGAAGGATCGAACACCGGGGAGCTGTTTTTT. This chain uses TRBV7-3 with TRBJ2-2; TRBD1 aligns across 7 bases. The CDR3 extends over 18 amino acids. Germline trimming cut 4 bases from V and 0 bases from J; bases unmatched to any gene: 11. Germline lookup yields CDR1 SGHTA and CDR2 FQGTGA.

The genes are TRBV18 and TRBJ2-4; TRBD1 aligns across 8 bases. The CDR3 totals 16 residues. CDR1 is KGHSH and CDR2 is LQKENI in the germline V gene. V lost 5 bases, J lost 0 bases, and 6 bases stayed unmatched. Written as DNA, the CDR3 is TGTGCCAGCTCATGGGGACAGGCCGTAGCCAAAAACATTCAGTACTTC. It is translated as CASSWGQAVAKNIQYF.